Sequencing of this TCR beta chain was carried out in a study of T cell responses to AZD1222 COVID-19 vaccine. Study background: Combined were second doses at about 4 or about 12 weeks.

The protocol was immunoSEQ multiplex PCR, while the TCRdb copy is restricted to in-frame clones and leaves out a portion. The sample consists of about 160,000 clones, more than 70% of them appearing once. Overall study findings and caveats: Compared with day 0, the breadth and depth of the Spike-specific TCR repertoire rose significantly after two doses of AZD1222. Repertoire sampling was restricted to post-peak T cell response timepoints. It should be noted that donors were predominantly white British and more often female, and clonal diversity was possibly underestimated.

As to this clone: Antigen unknown.

Germline CDR1 reads LNHDA; CDR2 reads SQIVND (reference sequence). Trimming shortened V by 1 base and J by 0 bases, and 13 bases separated the two germline ends. The CDR3 covers 17 residues. The chain links TRBV19 to TRBJ1-5; no definite D call. This receptor was taken from an adult in good health. Sample: peripheral blood, taken on day 0 of AZD1222 vaccination. Here the CDR3 DNA reads TGTGCCAGTAGTATAGCTGACCTGGAGAATAGCAATCAGCCCCAGCATTTT. Amino acid sequence: CASSIADLENSNQPQHF.